This TCR beta chain comes out of a study of shared clonotypes between healthy human individuals. V lost 5 bases and J lost 3; bases outside the gene matches: 8. This CDR3 region has 15 residues. Germline V gene data show CDR1 as SGHNT and CDR2 as YYREEE (reference sequence). Measured with immunoSEQ multiplex PCR; TCRdb has only the in-frame clones, and not every one. The sample includes roughly 2 million clones, about 94% seen only once; the top ten take 0.13%. Donors, without exception, were Caucasian adults residing in Nashville, Tennessee. Study-wide points: Generally, naive subsets came out with larger estimated richness than memory subsets. Of the naive CD4 clonotypes, about 5% were shared across a handful of donors.

Notes on this clone: Its antigen is still unknown.

The receptor's source is a man younger than 35 in good health. Sequences were obtained from naive CD4+ T cells sorted from blood. As for subset: CD45RA+ positively selected. This sequence joins TRBV5-4 and TRBJ2-7, with 10 positions matching TRBD2. The CDR3 DNA sequence: TGTGCCAGCAGTAGGGGACTAGCGCAGTACTACGAGCAGTACTTC. Translation gives CASSRGLAQYYEQYF. The variable domain in full, completed from reference TRBV5-4 and TRBJ2-7, reads ETGVTQSPTHLIKTRGQQVTLRCSSQSGHNTVSWYQQALGQGPQFIFQYYREEENGRGNFPPRFSGLQFPNYSSELNVNALELDDSALYLCASSRGLAQYYEQYFGPGTRLTVT.